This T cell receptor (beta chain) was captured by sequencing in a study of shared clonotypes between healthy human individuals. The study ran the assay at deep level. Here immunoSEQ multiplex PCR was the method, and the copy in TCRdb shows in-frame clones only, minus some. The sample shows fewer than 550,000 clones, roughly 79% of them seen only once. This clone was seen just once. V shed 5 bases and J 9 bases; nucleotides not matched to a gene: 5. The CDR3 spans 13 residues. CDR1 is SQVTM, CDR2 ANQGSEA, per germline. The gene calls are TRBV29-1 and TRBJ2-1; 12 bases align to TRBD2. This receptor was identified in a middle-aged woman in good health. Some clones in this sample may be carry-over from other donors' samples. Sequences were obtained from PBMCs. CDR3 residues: CSVRLAGDGEQFF. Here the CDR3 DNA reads TGCAGCGTTCGACTAGCGGGAGACGGTGAGCAGTTCTTC.